This entry features one TCR beta chain sequence. Germline V CDR1 and CDR2: MNHEY, SMNVEV (reference sequence). The junction had 12 bases not matched to a gene; V was cut back by 5 bases and J by 8 bases. This CDR3 region has 16 residues. The data were obtained in a study of blood T cell repertoires in COVID-19. For the study at large: Acute and convalescent COVID-19 specimens originated in the United States, Italy and Spain. Sample material is recorded as cDNA or gDNA derived from T cells, B-cell-depleted T cells, or PBMCs.

Authors' processing steps: Reference gene primers were amplified, and this amplification served to estimate nucleated cell counts. The data were produced by immunoSEQ multiplex PCR, yet TCRdb's version contains in-frame clones alone and is incomplete. The DNA was the basis for D and trimming; V, J and clone size are from that table. The sample has around 160,000 clones, around 90% seen once; the top ten hold around 3%. This receptor was taken from a man in his sixties with acute or convalescent COVID-19. This chain joins TRBV27 and TRBJ2-7, with 13 positions matching TRBD2. Sequencing input: peripheral blood. CDR3 loop: CASSLRTSGGPPQQYF. The CDR3 DNA reads as TGTGCCAGCAGTCTGAGGACTAGCGGGGGCCCCCCCCAGCAGTACTTC.